The table lists the clone carrying this T cell receptor beta chain with a few counts. No antigen is known for it. A clone one base away is much larger, so this may be a read error. This sample was included in a study of molecular identifiers for immune sequencing clone quantification. Looked up from germline, CDR1 is SGHDN and CDR2 is FVKESK. The CDR3 length is 17 residues. Via MiXCR, TCRdb re-called the PCR reads, giving one row per CDR3 protein. The sample yields approximately 680,000 distinct CDR3 sequences, about 25% seen once. Study results and caveats: A shared barcode on identical TCR molecules could lead to underestimated sizes for highly expanded clones. Over 97% of CMV-specific effector molecules, but under 1% of naive ones, were in clones above 20 copies.

The sorting of naive CD8 T cells used the CD8+CD4-CCR7+CD45RA+ phenotype. The receptor was isolated from a human donor in good health. Some libraries in this study had Jurkat cell RNA spiked in. The sample consisted of naive CD8+ T cells from blood, with Jurkat cell RNA spiked in. Subset noted: FACS-sorted CD8+CD4-CCR7+CD45RA+ naive T cells. J is TRBJ2-2 and V is TRBV14, with D possibly matching TRBD2 (6 bases). The CDR3 is CASSQDLVKSNTGGLFF. The DNA of the CDR3 is TGTGCCAGCAGCCAAGATCTAGTGAAATCGAACACCGGGGGGCTGTTTTTT. The full variable domain, rest sourced from reference TRBV14 and TRBJ2-2, is EAGVTQFPSHSVIEKGQTVTLRCDPISGHDNLYWYRRVMGKEIKFLLHFVKESKQDESGMPNNRFLAERTGGTYSTLKVQPAELEDSGVYFCASSQDLVKSNTGGLFFGEGSRLTVL.